Sequencing of this T cell receptor beta chain was carried out in a study of early T cells in non-severe SARS-CoV-2 infection. Study in general: RNA in bulk from unsorted whole blood was sequenced, and chains were unpaired.

This clonotype was observed a handful of times. Its specificity is unknown. V was shortened by 1 base and J by 2 bases, with 12 bases between the two germline ends. Germline V gives CDR1 DFQATT, CDR2 SNEGSKA (reference sequence). The CDR3 is made up of 15 amino acids. Researchers tagged individual cDNA molecules with unique molecular identifiers. TCRdb fed the 5' RACE reads into MiXCR, producing one record per CDR3 protein. The repertoire holds 52,000 or so distinct CDR3 sequences, with around 13% as singletons. Whole-study results and caveats: Anti-spike CD8 responses were favored in VDJdb matching, and private and CD4 specificities were missed.

The TCR sequence derives from an adult who was a healthcare worker with PCR-confirmed SARS-CoV-2 infection or an uninfected control (not recorded which). The specimen sequenced was whole blood. The V and J genes are TRBV20-1 and TRBJ1-3; a possible D gene is TRBD1 (6 bases). CDR3 nucleotides: TGCAGTGCTAGAGTTATGGGGGGCACTGGAAACACCATATATTTT. Translated: CSARVMGGTGNTIYF.